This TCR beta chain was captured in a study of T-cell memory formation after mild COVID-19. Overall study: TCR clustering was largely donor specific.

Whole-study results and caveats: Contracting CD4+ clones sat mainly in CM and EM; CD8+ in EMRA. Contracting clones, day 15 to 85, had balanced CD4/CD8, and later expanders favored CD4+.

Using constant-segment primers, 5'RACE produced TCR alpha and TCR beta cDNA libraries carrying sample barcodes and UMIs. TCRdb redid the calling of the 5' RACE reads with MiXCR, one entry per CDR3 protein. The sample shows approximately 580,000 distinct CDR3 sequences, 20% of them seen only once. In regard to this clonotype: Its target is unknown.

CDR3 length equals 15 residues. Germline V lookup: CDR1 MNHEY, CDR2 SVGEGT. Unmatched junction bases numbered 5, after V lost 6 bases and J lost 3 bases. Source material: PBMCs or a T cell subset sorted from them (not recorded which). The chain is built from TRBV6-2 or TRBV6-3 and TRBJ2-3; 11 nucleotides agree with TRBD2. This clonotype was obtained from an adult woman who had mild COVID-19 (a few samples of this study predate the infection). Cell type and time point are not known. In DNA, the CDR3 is TGTGCCAGCAGCACTACTAGCGGGAGTACAGATACGCAGTATTTT. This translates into CASSTTSGSTDTQYF.